This T cell receptor beta chain was recovered during a study of tumor and adjacent non-tumor tissue in lung cancer. The template was RNA from unsorted bulk tissue. In germline, CDR1 is MNHEY, CDR2 SVGEGT. This CDR3 has 14 residues. The library came from three nested PCR rounds adapted from ARM-PCR protocols. TCRdb processed the multiplex PCR reads anew with MiXCR; each CDR3 protein has one entry. The data hold 95,000 to 150,000 distinct CDR3 sequences, with 66% observed a single time. In regard to this clonotype: At one of its ends the junction is not consistent with the germline gene, which may arise from a read error.

The origin of this receptor is a man aged 30-40 years with non-small cell lung cancer. V gene TRBV6-2 or TRBV6-3 combines with J gene TRBJ1-4; D call uncertain. Source material: lung tumor tissue. The CDR3 reads CASNSGITNKKLFF. The CDR3 DNA follows: TGTGCCAGCAACAGTGGGATAACTAATAAAAAACTGTTTTTT.